These 20 T cell receptor beta chains share one sample of origin, sequenced in a study of cytomegalovirus exposure and HLA in healthy donors. Primers included in the PCR were 60 Vbeta and 13 Jbeta primers. Only in-frame clones appear in the TCRdb table, and some are missing; sequencing was by immunoSEQ multiplex PCR. The sample yields roughly 77,000 clones, of which the top ten take up about 4.2%. The sequenced sample consisted of PBMCs. The receptors originated from a man younger than 40 in good health and CMV-seronegative.

The chain carries TRBV5-1 and TRBJ2-6; maybe TRBD1 (5 bases). Trimming pared 4 bases from V and 1 base from J, leaving 9 bases between. Per germline, CDR1 SGHRS and CDR2 YFSETQ. The length of the CDR3 is 15 residues. CDR3 sequence: CASSAQGSGANVLTF. The CDR3 DNA reads as TGCGCCAGCAGCGCTCAGGGTTCTGGGGCCAACGTCCTGACTTTC.

This chain uses TRBV2 with TRBJ1-5, with TRBD1 as a possible D gene (5 bases). CDR1 SNHLY and CDR2 FYNNEI come from the germline V gene. Between the trimmed V and J ends, which lost 1 base and 6 bases, there was a span of 10 bases. CDR3 length: 14 residues. The DNA of the CDR3 is TGTGCCAGCAGTGAAGGGCAGGGAGGTCAGCCCCAGCATTTT. Translated, it gives CASSEGQGGQPQHF.

The CDR3 DNA follows: TGTGCCAGTAGCACCAGGACTAGCGGGGCCCAAGAGACCCAGTACTTC. Its protein product is CASSTRTSGAQETQYF. The chain recombines TRBV19 with TRBJ2-5; 12 bases line up with TRBD2. Germline CDR1 is LNHDA and CDR2 is SQIVND (reference sequence). The CDR3 has 16 residues. V lost 6 bases and J lost 1; bases outside the gene matches: 6.

This sequence joins TRBV6-1 and TRBJ2-2; D is possibly TRBD1 (5 bases). V was shortened by 6 bases and J by 5 bases, with 16 bases between the two germline ends. This CDR3 has 15 residues. CDR1 is MNHNS, CDR2 SASEGT, per germline. Written as DNA, the CDR3 is TGTGCCAGCAGGGAACAGCCGACAGTAACCGGGGAGCTGTTTTTT. Protein product: CASREQPTVTGELFF.

The chain combines TRBV18 with TRBJ2-1, with 13 bases that match TRBD2. Germline V gives CDR1 KGHSH, CDR2 LQKENI. The CDR3 has 15 residues. V trimming: 8 bases; J trimming: 7 bases; junction bases outside the gene matches: 8. In DNA, the CDR3 is TGTGCCAGCGCAACTAGCGGGGGGGCTATGAATGAGCAGTTCTTC. Translating it yields CASATSGGAMNEQFF.

J is TRBJ2-7 and V is TRBV30; 11 nucleotides align to TRBD2. Trimming took 3 bases from V and 5 from J; bases not matched to a gene: 9. Germline CDR1 and CDR2: GTSNPN and SVGIG (reference sequence). The CDR3 length is 15 residues. CDR3 loop: CAWSIAGGPLDEQYF. Written as DNA, the CDR3 is TGTGCCTGGAGCATAGCGGGAGGGCCTTTGGACGAGCAGTACTTC. Full variable domain (remainder filled in from reference TRBV30 and TRBJ2-7): SQTIHQWPATLVQPVGSPLSLECTVEGTSNPNLYWYRQAAGRGLQLLFYSVGIGQISSEVPQNLSASRPQDRQFILSSKKLLLSDSGFYLCAWSIAGGPLDEQYFGPGTRLTVT.

The V and J genes are TRBV7-9 and TRBJ2-7, with 8 bases lining up with TRBD2. The trim removed 5 bases at V and 1 base at J, leaving 7 bases unmatched. This CDR3 contains 15 residues. CDR1 is SEHNR, CDR2 FQNEAQ, per germline (reference sequence). In DNA, the CDR3 is TGTGCCAGCAGCCCCAGCGGGAGCCTATCCTACGAGCAGTACTTC. The encoded protein is CASSPSGSLSYEQYF.

V gene TRBV7-9 combines with J gene TRBJ1-1; a weak D match, TRBD1 (5 bases). Germline V gene data show CDR1 as SEHNR and CDR2 as FQNEAQ (reference sequence). Trimming removed 6 bases from V and 7 bases from J, with 15 bases in between. The CDR3 has 13 amino acids. The chain's CDR3 is CASSWGQVGEAFF. In DNA form, the CDR3 reads TGTGCCAGCAGTTGGGGCCAGGTTGGTGAAGCTTTCTTT.

This chain connects TRBV7-3 to TRBJ1-1; 7 bases match TRBD1. CDR3 length: 14 residues. Trimming cost V 3 bases and J 1 base; bases outside gene matches: 2. Germline V gives CDR1 SGHTA, CDR2 FQGTGA. As DNA, the CDR3 is TGTGCCAGCAGCTTGACAGGGAGGAACACTGAAGCTTTCTTT. Protein: CASSLTGRNTEAFF.

J is TRBJ1-2 and V is TRBV5-1; 9 nucleotides match TRBD1. This CDR3 is built from 16 residues. CDR1 is SGHRS and CDR2 is YFSETQ in the germline V gene. J gave up 2 bases and V 0 bases, and 5 bases lay outside the gene matches. The CDR3 spells CASSLALGTGNYGYTF. Written as DNA, the CDR3 is TGCGCCAGCAGCTTGGCCTTAGGGACAGGGAACTATGGCTACACCTTC.

The chain recombines TRBV2 with TRBJ1-3; 7 positions agree with TRBD1. The CDR3 covers 15 residues. The V and J ends lost 5 bases and 4 bases, in that order; junction bases with no gene match: 8. Germline V gene data show CDR1 as SNHLY and CDR2 as FYNNEI. CDR3 region: CASSKDRVGGNTIYF. CDR3 DNA: TGTGCCAGCAGTAAAGACAGGGTGGGAGGAAACACCATATATTTT.

V and J are TRBV25-1 and TRBJ2-3, with 9 nucleotides matching TRBD2. Germline V CDR1 and CDR2: MGHDK, SYGVNS. The V gene end was trimmed by 5 bases and the J gene end by 2 bases; junction bases not matched to a gene: 11. The length of the CDR3 is 17 residues. CDR3 residues: CASSNQREVVDTDTQYF. The CDR3 region has the DNA TGTGCCAGCAGTAACCAGCGGGAGGTGGTTGACACAGATACGCAGTATTTT.

The chain has TRBV5-1 and TRBJ2-5, with D perhaps matching TRBD2 (6 bases). From germline, CDR1 is SGHRS and CDR2 YFSETQ. The V and J ends lost 4 bases and 5 bases respectively, with 12 bases between them. The CDR3 spans 13 residues. The CDR3 DNA reads as TGCGCCAGCAGCCGGGACTGGGGGGAGACCCAGTACTTC. Translated, it gives CASSRDWGETQYF.

With regard to this clone: Other DNA sequences from this sample encode an identical CDR3 as well. This chain connects TRBV9 to TRBJ2-7; TRBD1 matches at 8 bases. V dropped 4 bases and J dropped 4; count of bases not matched to a gene: 10. There are 15 residues in the CDR3. CDR1 and CDR2 from the germline V gene are SGDLS and YYNGEE. CDR3 region: CASSPSPGGAYEQYF. The CDR3 bases are TGTGCCAGCAGCCCCAGTCCAGGGGGCGCATACGAGCAGTACTTC.

The chain is built from TRBV11-2 and TRBJ1-1; 7 bases line up with TRBD1. Trimming at V came to 7 bases and at J to 4 bases, leaving 12 bases not matched to a gene. The CDR3 is made up of 15 amino acids. CDR1 is SGHAT and CDR2 is FQNNGV in the germline V gene. The CDR3, as DNA: TGTGCCAGCACGAGAGGGGGCTGGCTCTCCACTGAAGCTTTCTTT. It codes for CASTRGGWLSTEAFF.

The chain links TRBV6-4 to TRBJ1-5; D remains ambiguous. The V end lost 2 bases, the J end lost 0 bases, and 5 bases lay between the germline ends. The CDR3 runs to 14 residues. The V gene's germline CDR1 is MRHNA and CDR2 SNTAGT. The CDR3 DNA reads as TGTGCCAGCAGTGACGGTAGTAGCAATCAGCCCCAGCATTTT. Encoded protein: CASSDGSSNQPQHF.

The chain employs TRBV5-1 and TRBJ1-5; D gene unclear. Germline CDR1 and CDR2: SGHRS and YFSETQ. The CDR3 totals 14 residues. Trimming shortened V by 0 bases and J by 4 bases, and 8 bases separated the two germline ends. The CDR3 loop reads CASSLGPGNQPQHF. The CDR3 DNA reads TGCGCCAGCAGCTTGGGGCCGGGAAATCAGCCCCAGCATTTT. The whole variable domain, remainder taken from reference TRBV5-1 and TRBJ1-5, is KAGVTQTPRYLIKTRGQQVTLSCSPISGHRSVSWYQQTPGQGLQFLFEYFSETQRNKGNFPGRFSGRQFSNSRSEMNVSTLELGDSALYLCASSLGPGNQPQHFGDGTRLSIL.

The chain carries TRBV29-1 and TRBJ2-3; maybe TRBD1 (5 bases). V lost 5 bases, J lost 0 bases, and 21 bases lay in between. CDR1 SQVTM and CDR2 ANQGSEA come from the germline V gene. This CDR3 contains 17 residues. The CDR3 DNA is TGCAGCGTTAGGCGTTGGGCAGGGTCCGAAAGCACAGATACGCAGTATTTT. As protein: CSVRRWAGSESTDTQYF.

The V gene is TRBV6-5, the J gene TRBJ2-3, with D possibly being TRBD1 (5 bases). The CDR3 has 15 amino acids. Trimming stripped 5 bases from V and 2 bases from J, with 14 bases between. In germline, CDR1 is MNHEY, CDR2 SVGAGI. The CDR3 loop is CASSPDSLFTDTQYF. The CDR3 DNA follows: TGTGCCAGCAGTCCTGACAGTTTATTCACAGATACGCAGTATTTT.

The gene calls are TRBV7-2 and TRBJ1-4; D gene ambiguous. The CDR3 spans 13 residues. Germline V lookup: CDR1 SGHTA, CDR2 FQGNSA. Trimming left V 1 base short and J 14 bases short, with 14 bases between. The CDR3 sequence: CASSLEEGVKLFF. The CDR3 DNA reads as TGTGCCAGCAGCTTAGAGGAAGGAGTTAAGCTGTTTTTT.